A selection of T cell receptor beta chains follows, all from one sample in a study of regulatory and conventional T cells in RAG deficiency. The table came from immunoSEQ multiplex PCR; TCRdb's copy has only in-frame clones and leaves some out. The sample has about 46,000 clones, approximately 90% seen once; the top ten hold 0.51%. The same sample was also used in a study of regulatory T cells.

The sample comprised CD4+ effector T cells sorted from blood. The receptors were gathered from a human donor in good health. CDR3s include the opening cysteine and the closing phenylalanine or tryptophan. A D gene is named only where the DNA matches it firmly. Size values are once, few and many counts, or a class for expanded clones, and some rows have none.

D,size,length,V,J,CDR3,DNA
NA,NA,14,TRBV7-2,TRBJ1-2,CASSQDRAPYGYTF,TGTGCCAGCAGTCAAGACCGGGCTCCTTATGGCTACACCTTC
NA,once,14,TRBV28,TRBJ1-4,CASSFLLRNEKLFF,TGTGCCAGCAGTTTTCTTCTTCGAAATGAAAAACTGTTTTTT
TRBD1,NA,14,TRBV7-9,TRBJ1-1,CASSSGQANTEAFF,TGTGCCAGCAGCTCGGGACAGGCGAACACTGAAGCTTTCTTT
NA,NA,12,TRBV6-5,TRBJ1-1,CASSARGTEAFF,TGTGCCAGCAGTGCCAGGGGTACTGAAGCTTTCTTT
NA,NA,14,TRBV7-2,TRBJ1-5,CASSLVPSNQPQHF,TGTGCCAGCAGCTTAGTCCCTAGCAATCAGCCCCAGCATTTT
TRBD1,NA,17,TRBV11-3,TRBJ1-4,CASSLQLLTGAHEKLFF,TGTGCCAGCAGCCTACAACTCCTGACAGGGGCCCATGAAAAACTGTTTTTT
TRBD2,NA,16,TRBV18,TRBJ2-2,CASSPEAGAGTGELFF,TGTGCCAGCTCACCAGAAGCGGGAGCCGGCACCGGGGAGCTGTTTTTT
NA,NA,14,TRBV7-2,TRBJ2-7,CASSLSSGDHEQYF,TGTGCCAGCAGCTTATCATCAGGGGACCACGAGCAGTACTTC
NA,NA,16,TRBV30,TRBJ1-6,CAWSVRLGARDSPLHF,TGTGCCTGGAGTGTACGTTTGGGGGCTCGGGATTCACCCCTCCACTTT
NA,NA,15,TRBV5-4,TRBJ2-3,CASSSGTSEADTQYF,TGTGCCAGCAGTTCCGGGACCTCCGAGGCAGATACGCAGTATTTT
NA,NA,17,TRBV11-2,TRBJ2-1,CASSSGAGTNYYNEQFF,TGTGCCAGCAGCTCGGGGGCCGGGACGAACTACTACAATGAGCAGTTCTTC
NA,NA,14,TRBV6-1,TRBJ1-1,CASSEGRGGTEAFF,TGTGCCAGCAGTGAGGGCAGGGGTGGGACTGAAGCTTTCTTT
NA,once,13,TRBV10-1,TRBJ2-2,CASSVKESGELFF,TGCGCCAGCAGTGTTAAGGAATCCGGGGAGCTGTTTTTT
TRBD2,NA,14,TRBV19,TRBJ2-1,CASHSGSSYNEQFF,TGTGCCAGTCATAGCGGGAGTTCCTACAATGAGCAGTTCTTC
NA,NA,13,TRBV10-2,TRBJ1-5,CASSDSSNQPQHF,TGCGCCAGCAGTGACTCTAGCAATCAGCCCCAGCATTTT